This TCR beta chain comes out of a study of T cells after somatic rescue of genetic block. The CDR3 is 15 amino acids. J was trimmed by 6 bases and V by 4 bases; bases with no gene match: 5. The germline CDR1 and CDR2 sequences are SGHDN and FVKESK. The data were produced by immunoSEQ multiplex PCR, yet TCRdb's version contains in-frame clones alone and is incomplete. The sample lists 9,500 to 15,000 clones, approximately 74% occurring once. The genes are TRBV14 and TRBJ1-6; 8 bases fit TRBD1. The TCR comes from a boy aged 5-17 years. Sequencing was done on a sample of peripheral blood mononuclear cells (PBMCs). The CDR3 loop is CASSLLQGVNSPLHF. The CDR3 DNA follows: TGTGCCAGCAGCCTCCTACAGGGGGTTAATTCACCCCTCCACTTT.